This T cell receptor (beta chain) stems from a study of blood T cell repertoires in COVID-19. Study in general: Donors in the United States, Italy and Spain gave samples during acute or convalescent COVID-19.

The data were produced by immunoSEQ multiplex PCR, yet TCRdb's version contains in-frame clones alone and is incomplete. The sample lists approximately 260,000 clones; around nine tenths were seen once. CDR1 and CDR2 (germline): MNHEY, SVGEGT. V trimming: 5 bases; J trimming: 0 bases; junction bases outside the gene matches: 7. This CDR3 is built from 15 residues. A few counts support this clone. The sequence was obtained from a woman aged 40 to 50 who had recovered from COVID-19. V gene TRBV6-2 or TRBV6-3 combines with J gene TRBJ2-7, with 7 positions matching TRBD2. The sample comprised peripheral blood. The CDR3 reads CASSVPGRSSYEQYF. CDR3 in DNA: TGTGCCAGCAGTGTACCCGGGAGGAGCTCCTACGAGCAGTACTTC.